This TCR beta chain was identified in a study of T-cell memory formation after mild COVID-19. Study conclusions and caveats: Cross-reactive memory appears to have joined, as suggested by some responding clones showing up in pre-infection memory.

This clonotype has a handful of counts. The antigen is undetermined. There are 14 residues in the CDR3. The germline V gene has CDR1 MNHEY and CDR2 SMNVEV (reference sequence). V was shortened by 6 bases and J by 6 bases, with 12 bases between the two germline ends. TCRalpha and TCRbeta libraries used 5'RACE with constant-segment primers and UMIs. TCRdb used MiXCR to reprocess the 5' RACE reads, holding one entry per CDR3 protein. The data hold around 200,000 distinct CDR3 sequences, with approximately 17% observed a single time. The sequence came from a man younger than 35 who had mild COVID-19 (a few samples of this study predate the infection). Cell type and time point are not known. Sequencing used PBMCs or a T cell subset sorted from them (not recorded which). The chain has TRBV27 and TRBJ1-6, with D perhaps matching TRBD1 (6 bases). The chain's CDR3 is CASSLGHGNSPLHF. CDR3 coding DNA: TGTGCCAGCAGCCTGGGACACGGTAATTCACCCCTCCACTTT.